These 25 T cell receptor beta chains share one sample of origin, sequenced in a study of blood T cell repertoires in COVID-19. Data came from immunoSEQ multiplex PCR; TCRdb stores just in-frame clones and leaves some out. The sample shows about 240,000 clones, 87% of them seen only once. The sample comprised PBMCs or T cells enriched from blood (not recorded which). All receptors come from a woman aged 25-40 years with acute COVID-19.

This clone has more than one count but fewer than ten. The chain couples TRBV7-9 to TRBJ2-5; perhaps TRBD1 as D (5 bases). Deletions cut 2 bases from V and 5 bases from J, with 6 bases between. CDR3 length: 12 residues. Germline-derived CDR1 and CDR2 are SEHNR and FQNEAQ (reference sequence). CDR3 DNA: TGTGCCAGCAGCTTATCAGGGGAGACCCAGTACTTC. Amino acid sequence: CASSLSGETQYF.

The chain joins TRBV14 to TRBJ1-5; the D is unclear. Germline loops: CDR1 SGHDN, CDR2 FVKESK. Trimming pared 2 bases from V and 4 bases from J, leaving 6 bases between. This CDR3 spans 13 amino acids. The CDR3 DNA reads as TGTGCCAGCAGCCAAAGCTGGAATCAGCCCCAGCATTTT. This translates into CASSQSWNQPQHF.

This rearrangement joins TRBV5-4 to TRBJ2-4; 9 bases agree with TRBD1. Per germline, CDR1 SGHNT and CDR2 YYREEE (reference sequence). Trimming removed 2 bases from V and 0 bases from J; junction bases left unmatched: 9. The CDR3 has 18 amino acids. The DNA for the CDR3 is TGTGCCAGCAGCTTCCGACAGGGGGATCTCCTAGCCAAAAACATTCAGTACTTC. Protein: CASSFRQGDLLAKNIQYF.

The chain is built from TRBV7-9 and TRBJ1-2; D gene ambiguous. Between the trimmed V and J ends, which lost 2 bases and 5 bases, there was a span of 15 bases. Looked up from germline, CDR1 is SEHNR and CDR2 is FQNEAQ (reference sequence). The CDR3 totals 15 residues. CDR3 DNA: TGTGCCAGCAGCTTAACTGCCGACAAACAGTATGGCTACACCTTC. As protein: CASSLTADKQYGYTF.

The V and J genes are TRBV16 and TRBJ2-3; TRBD2 agrees at 8 bases. Trimming removed 4 bases from V and 3 bases from J; junction bases left unmatched: 9. The CDR3 consists of 16 residues. The germline V gene has CDR1 KGHSY and CDR2 FQNENV. The DNA of the CDR3 is TGTGCCAGCAGCCCCCCGGGGGGGATCGGAACAGATACGCAGTATTTT. Its protein product is CASSPPGGIGTDTQYF.

The chain joins TRBV27 to TRBJ2-7; 7 bases align to TRBD2. The junction had 5 bases not matched to a gene; V was cut back by 5 bases and J by 7 bases. The germline V gene has CDR1 MNHEY and CDR2 SMNVEV (reference sequence). The CDR3 spans 12 residues. In nucleotides, the CDR3 is TGTGCCAGCAGTAGCGGGGCGGGGGAGCAGTACTTC. Its protein product is CASSSGAGEQYF.

The V and J genes are TRBV27 and TRBJ2-1; 7 bases fit TRBD1. This CDR3 spans 17 amino acids. Trimming cost V 5 bases and J 2 bases; bases outside gene matches: 12. From germline, CDR1 is MNHEY and CDR2 SMNVEV (reference sequence). CDR3: CASSLTPGQVAYNEQFF. The CDR3 coding sequence is TGTGCCAGCAGTCTTACCCCAGGACAGGTCGCCTACAATGAGCAGTTCTTC.

CDR3 protein: CASSSQAAETAEAFF. CDR3 coding DNA: TGTGCCAGCAGCTCCCAGGCCGCGGAGACAGCTGAAGCTTTCTTT. V gene TRBV7-2 combines with J gene TRBJ1-1, with D possibly TRBD1 on 5 matching bases. The length of the CDR3 is 15 residues. The germline V and J ends were trimmed by 4 bases and 6 bases, with 18 bases remaining between them. The germline V gene encodes CDR1 SGHTA and CDR2 FQGNSA.

This chain links TRBV2 with TRBJ2-7; TRBD1 matches 10 bases. This CDR3 comprises 15 residues. Looked up from germline, CDR1 is SNHLY and CDR2 is FYNNEI. The J segment lost 3 bases and the V segment lost 6 bases, leaving 8 bases of the junction unmatched. CDR3: CASRAFGQGDYEQYF. In DNA form, the CDR3 reads TGTGCCAGCAGGGCCTTTGGACAGGGGGACTACGAGCAGTACTTC.

This chain joins TRBV18 and TRBJ2-7, with TRBD1 matching 7 bases. Looked up from germline, CDR1 is KGHSH and CDR2 is LQKENI. There are 16 residues in the CDR3. Losses at the gene ends were 1 base for V and 3 bases for J; bases not matched to a gene: 9. As DNA, the CDR3 is TGTGCCAGCTCACCACGTCTCGGCAGGGGGATCTACGAGCAGTACTTC. Translated, it gives CASSPRLGRGIYEQYF.

The J gene is TRBJ1-1, the V gene TRBV6-5; the D gene is possibly TRBD1 (6 bases). The CDR3 runs to 14 residues. Trimming stripped 10 bases from V and 3 bases from J, with 18 bases between. Germline lookup yields CDR1 MNHEY and CDR2 SVGAGI. CDR3 amino acids: CATHPGHRDTEAFF. CDR3 DNA sequence: TGTGCCACACATCCGGGACATAGGGACACTGAAGCTTTCTTT.

The rearrangement uses TRBV29-1 and TRBJ2-7, with 10 bases fitting TRBD1. Germline V gene lookup returns CDR1 SQVTM and CDR2 ANQGSEA. Unmatched junction bases numbered 16, after V lost 3 bases and J lost 5 bases. The CDR3 covers 17 residues. DNA for the CDR3: TGCAGCGTTGAGGAACTTGCCTTGGACAGGGGGTTGAACGAGCAGTACTTC. This sequence encodes CSVEELALDRGLNEQYF.

The chain recombines TRBV4-1 with TRBJ2-1; 8 nucleotides line up with TRBD2. The V gene end was trimmed by 3 bases and the J gene end by 0 bases; junction bases not matched to a gene: 10. CDR1 is MGHRA, CDR2 YSYEKL, per germline. The CDR3 runs 18 residues. In DNA, the CDR3 is TGCGCCAGCAGCCACTCCCGGGGGGGGCAGAGCTCCTACAATGAGCAGTTCTTC. Its protein product is CASSHSRGGQSSYNEQFF.

The rearrangement uses TRBV27 and TRBJ1-4, with 7 bases matching TRBD1. This CDR3 is 16 amino acids long. V dropped 4 bases and J dropped 7; count of bases not matched to a gene: 12. Germline CDR1 reads MNHEY; CDR2 reads SMNVEV (reference sequence). CDR3 sequence reads: CASSYLPGTAIEKLFF. Here the CDR3 DNA reads TGTGCCAGCAGTTACCTACCCGGGACAGCTATTGAAAAACTGTTTTTT.

This sequence joins TRBV7-9 and TRBJ2-2; 9 nucleotides line up with TRBD2. The V gene's germline CDR1 is SEHNR and CDR2 FQNEAQ (reference sequence). The CDR3 loop spans 19 amino acids. Trimming at V came to 5 bases and at J to 3 bases, leaving 16 bases not matched to a gene. The CDR3 nucleotides are TGTGCCAGCAGCAATCCCGGGCGGGGGGGCTATTGGGACACCGGGGAGCTGTTTTTT. Translating it yields CASSNPGRGGYWDTGELFF.

The chain combines TRBV6-1 with TRBJ1-5; D gene uncertain. The CDR3 length is 14 residues. Germline CDR1 reads MNHNS; CDR2 reads SASEGT. The ends were cut back, 3 bases at V and 0 bases at J, with 6 bases in the middle. For the CDR3, the DNA is TGTGCCAGCAGTGAGGGCCATAGCAATCAGCCCCAGCATTTT. This gives the protein CASSEGHSNQPQHF.

The chain carries TRBV18 and TRBJ1-5, with D tentatively TRBD1 (5 bases). Trimming took 6 bases from V and 2 from J, leaving 11 bases between them. Looked up from germline, CDR1 is KGHSH and CDR2 is LQKENI. There are 14 residues in the CDR3. This chain's CDR3 is CASSSGLGNQPQHF. The CDR3 nucleotides read TGTGCCAGCTCGTCAGGGTTGGGCAATCAGCCCCAGCATTTT.

The chain couples TRBV25-1 to TRBJ2-3; 10 bases are a match to TRBD1. This CDR3 has 15 residues. Trimming at V came to 5 bases and at J to 3 bases, leaving 5 bases not matched to a gene. CDR1 and CDR2 (germline): MGHDK, SYGVNS. CDR3 protein: CASSPGTGETDTQYF. DNA of the CDR3: TGTGCCAGCAGTCCAGGGACAGGGGAGACAGATACGCAGTATTTT.

The CDR3 coding sequence is TGTGCCAGCAGTGAATCCAACAGGGGCTATAATTCACCCCTCCACTTT. As protein: CASSESNRGYNSPLHF. The chain joins TRBV6-1 to TRBJ1-6; the match to TRBD1 covers 7 bases. The CDR3 spans 16 residues. J was trimmed by 3 bases and V by 2 bases; bases with no gene match: 4. Per the germline V gene, CDR1 is MNHNS and CDR2 is SASEGT.

This chain links TRBV6-5 with TRBJ2-3, with D perhaps TRBD1 (7 bases). CDR1 and CDR2 from the germline V gene are MNHEY and SVGAGI. V gave up 6 bases and J gave up 0 bases, with 10 bases separating them. This CDR3 contains 14 residues. This CDR3 reads CASRTGTSTDTQYF. The DNA of the CDR3 is TGTGCCAGCAGGACAGGGACTAGCACAGATACGCAGTATTTT.

The chain recombines TRBV10-2 with TRBJ2-7; 8 nucleotides agree with TRBD2. J gave up 1 base and V 3 bases, and 8 bases lay outside the gene matches. Germline V gene sequence: CDR1 WSHSY, CDR2 SAAADI. CDR3 length: 16 amino acids. Here the CDR3 reads CASSDSQRGPSYEQYF. The CDR3 region has the DNA TGCGCCAGCAGTGATTCTCAGCGGGGGCCATCCTACGAGCAGTACTTC.

The chain links TRBV6-1 to TRBJ1-2, with D perhaps TRBD1 (5 bases). Between the trimmed V and J ends, which lost 2 bases and 6 bases, there was a span of 10 bases. In germline, CDR1 is MNHNS, CDR2 SASEGT. The CDR3 runs 13 residues. The chain's CDR3 is CASSELDRDGYTF. DNA of the CDR3: TGTGCCAGCAGTGAACTCGACAGAGATGGCTACACCTTC.

The gene calls are TRBV5-4 and TRBJ1-1; 7 nucleotides agree with TRBD1. The trim removed 6 bases at V and 4 bases at J, leaving 6 bases unmatched. Germline V gives CDR1 SGHNT, CDR2 YYREEE (reference sequence). The CDR3 extends over 13 amino acids. CDR3 residues: CASTPPGGTEAFF. CDR3 DNA: TGTGCCAGCACCCCGCCAGGGGGCACTGAAGCTTTCTTT.

The V and J genes are TRBV10-2 and TRBJ1-5; D may be TRBD1 (5 bases). Germline CDR1 reads WSHSY; CDR2 reads SAAADI. The ends were cut back, 2 bases at V and 7 bases at J, with 6 bases in the middle. The CDR3 runs to 12 residues. The DNA of the CDR3 is TGCGCCAGCAGTGAGAGGGGCCAGCCCCAGCATTTT. As protein: CASSERGQPQHF.

This clone has just one count. This chain joins TRBV6-5 and TRBJ1-1, with 9 bases fitting TRBD1. The CDR3 contains 15 residues. The J segment lost 1 base and the V segment lost 6 bases, leaving 6 bases of the junction unmatched. Germline V gene sequence: CDR1 MNHEY, CDR2 SVGAGI. The chain's CDR3 is CASRRDRETNTEAFF. DNA for the CDR3: TGTGCCAGCAGGAGGGACAGGGAAACGAACACTGAAGCTTTCTTT.